This T cell receptor (beta chain) was obtained from a study of T cell responses to AZD1222 COVID-19 vaccine. This CDR3 has 18 residues. Trimming cost V 5 bases and J 5 bases; bases outside gene matches: 10. Germline V gives CDR1 KGHSY, CDR2 FQNENV. Notes on this clone: Its target is not known.

Sequencing used immunoSEQ multiplex PCR; TCRdb keeps in-frame clones, though not all of them. Of roughly 110,000 clones in the sample, around nine tenths are singletons; the top ten hold 5% to 8%. General study results and limits: Spike regions recognized by vaccine-associated CD4 TCRs spanned the protein, led by 160-218 and 743-854. No day 14 peak samples; only post-peak repertoires were characterized.

The chain has TRBV16 and TRBJ2-6; TRBD1 agrees at 12 bases. This specimen was peripheral blood, taken 28 days after the second AZD1222 dose. This TCR came from an adult who received the AZD1222 COVID-19 vaccine. CDR3 DNA: TGTGCCAGCAGCGTTCTTGGGACAGGGGGCAGTAGGGCCAACGTCCTGACTTTC. Translating it yields CASSVLGTGGSRANVLTF.